The 21 T cell receptor beta chains in this list originate from one sample, sequenced in a study of cytomegalovirus exposure and HLA in healthy donors. Assay used: immunoSEQ multiplex PCR; TCRdb lists only in-frame clones, some missing. The table shows over 250,000 clones, with approximately 86% occurring only once. The sample taken for sequencing was PBMCs. The receptor source for this set is a woman between 18 and 29 years old in good health and CMV-seronegative.

The gene calls are TRBV27 and TRBJ2-7, with 7 bases aligning to TRBD1. The V segment lost 4 bases and the J segment 4 bases; nucleotides outside the gene matches: 7. Germline V gene sequence: CDR1 MNHEY, CDR2 SMNVEV (reference sequence). The CDR3 is made up of 14 amino acids. In nucleotides, the CDR3 is TGTGCCAGCAGTTCGACAGGGTCTAGGTACGAGCAGTACTTC. Amino acid sequence: CASSSTGSRYEQYF.

Here the CDR3 DNA reads TGTGCCAGCAAGCAGGGCTACGAGCAGTACTTC. Residues: CASKQGYEQYF. This chain links TRBV27 with TRBJ2-7; tentative D call: TRBD1 (5 bases). Trimming took off 7 bases at V and 3 bases at J, with 7 bases between the two ends. The CDR3 is made up of 11 amino acids. Germline V gene lookup returns CDR1 MNHEY and CDR2 SMNVEV (reference sequence).

CDR3 coding DNA: TGTGCCACCAGCAGAGATCCCCCAGGGGGGTACGAGCAGTACTTC. Translation gives CATSRDPPGGYEQYF. The chain employs TRBV15 and TRBJ2-7; D perhaps matches TRBD1 (7 bases). Germline CDR1 LNHNV, CDR2 YYDKDF (reference sequence). This CDR3 contains 15 residues. The V end lost 0 bases, the J end lost 4 bases, and 13 bases lay between the germline ends.

This clone was detected ten times or more. The rearrangement links TRBV2 to TRBJ2-1, with 11 bases lining up with TRBD2. V was pared by 6 bases and J by 5 bases, with 9 bases of the junction left unmatched. This CDR3 contains 16 residues. Germline loops: CDR1 SNHLY, CDR2 FYNNEI. The CDR3: CASRCLGTSGDNEQFF. DNA for the CDR3: TGTGCCAGCAGATGCCTCGGGACTAGCGGCGACAATGAGCAGTTCTTC.

The chain recombines TRBV5-4 with TRBJ2-3, with TRBD2 matching 10 bases. Germline values: CDR1 SGHNT, CDR2 YYREEE (reference sequence). J gave up 3 bases and V 3 bases, and 10 bases lay outside the gene matches. The CDR3 has 17 amino acids. The CDR3 sequence: CASSSKVAGGSTDTQYF. The CDR3 DNA sequence: TGTGCCAGCAGCTCGAAGGTAGCGGGAGGATCGACAGATACGCAGTATTTT.

V and J are TRBV10-3 and TRBJ1-5, with 9 bases fitting TRBD1. The CDR3 runs to 12 residues. Germline assignment: CDR1 ENHRY and CDR2 SYGVKD. Unmatched junction bases numbered 5, after V lost 11 bases and J lost 6 bases. For the CDR3, the DNA is TGTGCCGTGGGACAGGGAGGTCAGCCCCAGCATTTT. Residues: CAVGQGGQPQHF.

The V call is TRBV30, the J call TRBJ1-6, with 7 bases matching TRBD1. V shed 2 bases and J 13 bases; nucleotides not matched to a gene: 11. Germline loops: CDR1 GTSNPN, CDR2 SVGIG (reference sequence). CDR3 length equals 14 residues. The CDR3: CAWSTGDSPKPLHF. The CDR3 bases are TGTGCCTGGAGTACGGGGGACAGCCCTAAGCCCCTCCACTTT.

This clone turned up a few times. The chain recombines TRBV7-8 with TRBJ1-2; perhaps TRBD1 as D (5 bases). Germline V gene lookup returns CDR1 SGHVS and CDR2 FQNEAQ. Trimming removed 1 base at V and 7 bases at J, with 16 bases between. The CDR3 consists of 15 residues. The CDR3 protein is CASSLEAGLNSGYTF. In DNA form, the CDR3 reads TGTGCCAGCAGCTTAGAGGCAGGGTTAAATAGTGGCTACACCTTC.

This chain links TRBV4-3 with TRBJ1-4, with D possibly TRBD1 on 6 matching bases. CDR1 and CDR2 from the germline V gene are LGHNA and YSLEER. This CDR3 has 16 amino acids. With 2 bases removed from V and 8 bases from J, the gap between germline ends came to 18 bases. The CDR3 bases are TGCGCCAGCAGCCAATCCCCGGGGGGCGCAAAGGAAAAACTGTTTTTT. It translates to CASSQSPGGAKEKLFF.

The chain employs TRBV11-3 and TRBJ2-1; 11 nucleotides line up with TRBD2. V was pared by 0 bases and J by 5 bases, with 6 bases of the junction left unmatched. CDR1 SGHNT and CDR2 YENEEA come from the germline V gene. This CDR3 spans 17 amino acids. The CDR3 here is CASSLDLRLAGNNEQFF. Written as DNA, the CDR3 is TGTGCCAGCAGCTTAGATCTCCGACTAGCGGGAAACAATGAGCAGTTCTTC.

CDR3 nucleotide sequence: TGTGCCAGCAGTTTACCGACAGCGAGCTCCTATAATTCACCCCTCCACTTT. Translating gives CASSLPTASSYNSPLHF. The chain joins TRBV28 to TRBJ1-6; D perhaps matches TRBD1 (5 bases). Germline loops: CDR1 MDHEN, CDR2 SYDVKM. There are 17 residues in the CDR3. Trimming cost V 2 bases and J 0 bases, with 11 bases left between them.

V gene TRBV6-1 combines with J gene TRBJ1-5; a weak D match, TRBD1 (6 bases). In germline, CDR1 is MNHNS, CDR2 SASEGT. This CDR3 is 15 amino acids long. The V and J ends lost 1 base and 2 bases respectively, with 9 bases between them. The CDR3 loop is CASSEVAGGNQPQHF. The CDR3 DNA reads TGTGCCAGCAGTGAAGTTGCAGGGGGCAATCAGCCCCAGCATTTT.

The chain links TRBV30 to TRBJ2-4, with D uncertain. CDR3 length equals 14 residues. The germline V gene encodes CDR1 GTSNPN and CDR2 SVGIG (reference sequence). The V end was cut by 0 bases, the J end by 4 bases, with 10 bases between. In DNA form, the CDR3 reads TGTGCCTGGAGTGTAAAGAGAGATAAAAACATTCAGTACTTC. Residues: CAWSVKRDKNIQYF.

The rearrangement uses TRBV5-1 and TRBJ1-2; D remains ambiguous. In germline, CDR1 is SGHRS, CDR2 YFSETQ. V was shortened by 2 bases and J by 4 bases, with 9 bases between the two germline ends. The CDR3 covers 13 residues. CDR3 amino acids: CASSFVQSYGYTF. The CDR3 DNA follows: TGCGCCAGCAGCTTCGTCCAGTCCTATGGCTACACCTTC. Combining the CDR3 with reference TRBV5-1 and TRBJ1-2 gives the whole variable domain KAGVTQTPRYLIKTRGQQVTLSCSPISGHRSVSWYQQTPGQGLQFLFEYFSETQRNKGNFPGRFSGRQFSNSRSEMNVSTLELGDSALYLCASSFVQSYGYTFGSGTRLTVV.

Only a few counts were recorded for this clone. The chain combines TRBV21-1 with TRBJ1-2; the tabulated D call, TRBD1, remains unverified against the DNA. TRBV21-1 is a listed pseudogene. The CDR3 is made up of 14 amino acids. In DNA form, the CDR3 reads TGTGCCAGCAGCAACGAACAGGGTAACTATGGCTACACCTTC. It yields the protein CASSNEQGNYGYTF.

The chain carries TRBV5-4 and TRBJ2-7; 9 bases are a match to TRBD1. J was trimmed by 3 bases and V by 4 bases; bases with no gene match: 8. Germline lookup yields CDR1 SGHNT and CDR2 YYREEE (reference sequence). The CDR3 length is 15 residues. The CDR3 coding sequence is TGTGCCAGCAGCCGGACAGGGGTCAGCGGCTACGAGCAGTACTTC. Translating it yields CASSRTGVSGYEQYF. The whole variable domain, remainder taken from reference TRBV5-4 and TRBJ2-7, is ETGVTQSPTHLIKTRGQQVTLRCSSQSGHNTVSWYQQALGQGPQFIFQYYREEENGRGNFPPRFSGLQFPNYSSELNVNALELDDSALYLCASSRTGVSGYEQYFGPGTRLTVT.

To note about this clone: Distinct nucleotide sequences in the sample also encode this CDR3. The V and J genes are TRBV18 and TRBJ2-7; D is unclear. Germline CDR1 is KGHSH and CDR2 is LQKENI. The CDR3 extends over 11 amino acids. V was clipped by 5 bases and J by 1 base, with 3 bases between them. The CDR3 DNA is TGTGCCAGCTCATCTTCCTACGAGCAGTACTTC. Its protein product is CASSSSYEQYF.

The chain employs TRBV6-5 and TRBJ1-1, with a tentative D call TRBD1 (6 bases). V dropped 6 bases and J dropped 4 bases, with 12 bases sitting between them. The CDR3 runs 13 residues. Germline CDR1 reads MNHEY; CDR2 reads SVGAGI. CDR3 region: CASRPGEGTEAFF. CDR3 DNA: TGTGCCAGCAGACCAGGGGAGGGCACTGAAGCTTTCTTT.

The gene calls are TRBV6-5 and TRBJ1-1, with D uncertain. The V gene lost 4 bases and the J gene lost 7 bases, with 13 bases spanning the gap. The CDR3 runs to 13 residues. The germline CDR1 and CDR2 sequences are MNHEY and SVGAGI. Here the CDR3 DNA reads TGTGCCAGCAGTTGGTTGCAGTTGGTTGAAGCTTTCTTT. Protein sequence: CASSWLQLVEAFF.

The rearrangement links TRBV10-1 to TRBJ2-7; the match to TRBD2 covers 7 bases. With 2 bases clipped from V and 3 bases from J, the junction kept 7 bases outside the gene matches. The V gene's germline CDR1 is WNHNN and CDR2 SYGVQD (reference sequence). This CDR3 contains 15 residues. CDR3 region: CASSEREGSDYEQYF. DNA of the CDR3: TGCGCCAGCAGTGAGAGGGAGGGTTCGGACTACGAGCAGTACTTC.

The genes are TRBV4-1 and TRBJ2-1, with D possibly matching TRBD2 (6 bases). From germline, CDR1 is MGHRA and CDR2 YSYEKL. The CDR3 is 12 residues long. Between the trimmed V and J ends, which lost 2 bases and 9 bases, there was a span of 8 bases. CDR3 DNA sequence: TGCGCCAGCAGCCAAACGGGAGCTGAGCAGTTCTTC. Protein: CASSQTGAEQFF.